This T cell receptor beta chain was found in a study of T cells expressing NK-cell markers. Study as a whole: Beta-chain profiling covered CD3+CD56+NKG2C+, CD3+CD56+NKG2C- and CD3+CD56-NKG2C+ sorted subsets. Findings and caveats of the study: As a fraction of CD8+ T cells, dominant NKG2C+ clonotypes reached about 1.0-7.5% in about six donors. The CD3+CD56-NKG2C+ fraction of several donors was likewise dominated by these clonotypes.

Researchers built TCR beta cDNA using 5'RACE template switching with UMIs. TCRdb re-called the 5' RACE reads and catalogs CDR3 proteins one per entry, DNA excluded. The sample has 400,000 to 550,000 distinct CDR3 sequences. The CDR3 runs to 15 residues. The germline V gene has CDR1 MNHNS and CDR2 SASEGT. Concerning this clonotype: Its matching antigen is unknown.

This chain connects TRBV6-1 to TRBJ2-4; TCRdb designates TRBD1, a call that cannot be tested without DNA. The receptor was derived from a woman between 18 and 70 years old in good health. Input material: blood T cells: a sorted CD56 or NKG2C T cell subset, CD4+ or CD8+ T cells, or bulk PBMC T cells (not recorded which). This chain's CDR3 is CASSTSGTSANIQYF.